The sequence of this T cell receptor beta chain was determined in a study of blood T cell repertoires in COVID-19. The CDR3 covers 13 residues. Deletions cut 8 bases from V and 1 base from J, with 10 bases between. In germline, CDR1 is MNHEY, CDR2 SVGAGI. Profiling relied on immunoSEQ multiplex PCR, and the TCRdb table lists in-frame clones only, not all of them. The table has about 100,000 clones, roughly nine tenths seen once; the top ten hold about 1%. The chain has TRBV6-5 and TRBJ2-3, with D perhaps matching TRBD2 (6 bases). This TCR was sampled from a man aged 60-69 years with acute or convalescent COVID-19. The sequenced sample consisted of peripheral blood. CDR3 in DNA: TGTGCCAGCGCGGCTAGCGGCACAGATACGCAGTATTTT. This encodes CASAASGTDTQYF.